This entry concerns a single T cell receptor (beta chain). The data were taken from a study of T-cell reconstitution after alpha-beta-depleted transplantation in children. As it was prepared, the TCRbeta library received unique molecular identifiers. TCRdb called the PCR reads again in MiXCR, with one record for every CDR3 protein. Counted here are around 400,000 distinct CDR3 sequences, just over 20% occurring once; the ten biggest clones make up less than 4.5%. This CDR3 contains 14 residues. Trimming took 4 bases from V and 5 from J; bases not matched to a gene: 9. Germline CDR1 DFQATT, CDR2 SNEGSKA (reference sequence).

The TCR comes from a human donor who donated a stem cell graft to a child with acute myeloid leukemia. The chain joins TRBV20-1 to TRBJ2-5, with TRBD1 identical over 8 bases. This specimen consisted of PBMCs from the stem cell graft donor, obtained from the stem cell graft. This CDR3 is CSATEWDRTETQYF. In DNA form, the CDR3 reads TGCAGTGCTACTGAGTGGGACAGGACTGAGACCCAGTACTTC.